The rows below give T cell receptor beta chains drawn from one sample of a study of beta chain features in type 1 diabetes. Method: immunoSEQ multiplex PCR; TCRdb's copy keeps in-frame clones and lacks some. Of 150,000 to 160,000 clones in the sample, over 8.5% were seen once. Sequencing used central memory CD4+ T cells from blood. Receptor source: a man aged 18-30 years in good health. Each CDR3 is given with its conserved first and last residue. Fields, in order: CDR3 DNA, CDR3 protein, clone size, J gene, CDR3 length, V gene, D gene. D genes are given only for firm matches. Clone size is stated in some rows and not others, as once, few, many or a class when expanded.

TGTGCCAGCAGCTTAGCTGGGACAGGGAACACTGAAGCTTTCTTT | CASSLAGTGNTEAFF | once | TRBJ1-1 | 15 | TRBV7-3 | TRBD1
TGTGCCAGCTCAGAGGGGGACTGGTCCTACGAGCAGTACTTC | CASSEGDWSYEQYF | few | TRBJ2-7 | 14 | TRBV18 | NA
TGTGCCAGCAGCTCAGCCTACGAGCAGTACTTC | CASSSAYEQYF | many | TRBJ2-7 | 11 | TRBV7-9 | NA
TGTGCCAGCACTCCATTTGGCCTACTGGCGTATTTT | CASTPFGLLAYF | NA | TRBJ2-3 | 12 | TRBV11-2 | NA
TGCGCCACCAAGGGTGACACTGAAGCTTTCTTT | CATKGDTEAFF | few | TRBJ1-1 | 11 | TRBV4-3 | NA
TGTGCCAGCAGCTTAGACAGGTTCAATGAGCAGTTCTTC | CASSLDRFNEQFF | few | TRBJ2-1 | 13 | TRBV7-3 | NA
TGTGCCAGCAGCTCCACTAGCGGGAGGACTCAAGAGACCCAGTACTTC | CASSSTSGRTQETQYF | NA | TRBJ2-5 | 16 | TRBV7-3 | TRBD2
TGTGCCAGCAGCTCACGGGTAGAGCAGTACTTC | CASSSRVEQYF | NA | TRBJ2-7 | 11 | TRBV7-2 | NA
TGTGCCAGCAGTGAAACATCCCGGGACGGGGAGCTGTTTTTT | CASSETSRDGELFF | NA | TRBJ2-2 | 14 | TRBV2 | NA
TGCAGCGTTGACGTTAACTCTGGGGCCAACGTCCTGACTTTC | CSVDVNSGANVLTF | few | TRBJ2-6 | 14 | TRBV29-1 | NA
TGTGCCAGCTCACAGGGTTGGAATAACAATCAGCCCCAGCATTTT | CASSQGWNNNQPQHF | few | TRBJ1-5 | 15 | TRBV18 | NA
TGTGCCAGCAGTCCGCAGGGGAAGAACACTGAAGCTTTCTTT | CASSPQGKNTEAFF | few | TRBJ1-1 | 14 | TRBV7-2 | NA
TGTGCCAGCAGCTTCGAAGGGGAGCAGTTCTTC | CASSFEGEQFF | NA | TRBJ2-1 | 11 | TRBV7-9 | NA
TGTGCCACCAGACCTGGCAATCAGCCCCAGCATTTT | CATRPGNQPQHF | few | TRBJ1-5 | 12 | TRBV19 | NA
TGTGCCAGCAGTTACCTGGGGACGCAGTATTTT | CASSYLGTQYF | NA | TRBJ2-3 | 11 | TRBV28 | NA
TGTGCCAGCAGAGCGGGACTAACCGGGGAGCTGTTTTTT | CASRAGLTGELFF | NA | TRBJ2-2 | 13 | TRBV7-2 | TRBD2
TGTGCCAGCAGCGGTACTTGGTCGGGGAGAGGATCACCCCTCCACTTT | CASSGTWSGRGSPLHF | few | TRBJ1-6 | 16 | TRBV11-2 | NA
TGTGCCAGCAGCTTAGATAGTTCCGCCGGTCGTTCGCGTGGCTACACCTTC | CASSLDSSAGRSRGYTF | NA | TRBJ1-2 | 17 | TRBV7-9 | NA
TGTGCCATCAGTGAGGGTCGGACCGCGAACACTGAAGCTTTCTTT | CAISEGRTANTEAFF | NA | TRBJ1-1 | 15 | TRBV10-3 | NA
TGTGCCAGCAGCGCCGGACTAGCGGGGGGCACAGATACGCAGTATTTT | CASSAGLAGGTDTQYF | NA | TRBJ2-3 | 16 | TRBV5-4 | TRBD2
TGTGCCAGCAGCTTAGGGGGACAGGGCACAGATACGCAGTATTTT | CASSLGGQGTDTQYF | many | TRBJ2-3 | 15 | TRBV7-2 | TRBD1
TGCGCCAGCAGCTTGGCCCACACCGGGGAGCTGTTTTTT | CASSLAHTGELFF | few | TRBJ2-2 | 13 | TRBV5-1 | NA
TGTGCCAGCAGTTCGACAGGGAAGGAGGCCAAAAACATTCAGTACTTC | CASSSTGKEAKNIQYF | NA | TRBJ2-4 | 16 | TRBV28 | TRBD1
TGCGCCAGCAGCCTCTTTGACACCTCCTACGAGCAGTACTTC | CASSLFDTSYEQYF | NA | TRBJ2-7 | 14 | TRBV5-1 | NA
TGTGCCAGCAGCTTTGCAGGGGCCCACGAGCAGTACTTC | CASSFAGAHEQYF | NA | TRBJ2-7 | 13 | TRBV7-9 | NA
TGCGCCAGCAGCCAAGGGACAGGGTTCTACGGCTACACCTTC | CASSQGTGFYGYTF | NA | TRBJ1-2 | 14 | TRBV4-1 | TRBD1